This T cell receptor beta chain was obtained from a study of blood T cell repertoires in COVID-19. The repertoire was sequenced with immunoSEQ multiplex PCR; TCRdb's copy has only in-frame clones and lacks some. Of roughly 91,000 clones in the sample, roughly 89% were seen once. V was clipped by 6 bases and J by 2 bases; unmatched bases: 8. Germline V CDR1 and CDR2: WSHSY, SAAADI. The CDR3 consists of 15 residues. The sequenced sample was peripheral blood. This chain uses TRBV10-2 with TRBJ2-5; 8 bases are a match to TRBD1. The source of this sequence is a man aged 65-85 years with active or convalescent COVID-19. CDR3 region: CASRPQGAPQETQYF. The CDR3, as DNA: TGCGCCAGCAGACCCCAGGGGGCCCCTCAAGAGACCCAGTACTTC.